A single sample is the source of the 13 T cell receptor beta chains below, sequenced in a study of CD8 T cells in ankylosing spondylitis. Study-level results: Roughly eight highly homologous variants made up a TCR beta motif that seemed to typify ankylosing spondylitis blood.

TCRdb re-derived calls from the 5' RACE reads in MiXCR, one entry per CDR3 protein. Of approximately 550,000 distinct CDR3 sequences in the sample, about 13% were seen once. These receptors' antigens are unknown. What was sequenced was blood, either unsorted or a sorted T cell fraction (not recorded which). The receptor set was obtained from a male donor with ankylosing spondylitis.

This clonotype was counted many times. The chain couples TRBV12-3 or TRBV12-4 to TRBJ2-7; 8 bases line up with TRBD1. Trimming at V came to 6 bases and at J to 9 bases, leaving 7 bases not matched to a gene. The CDR3 has 12 residues. The chain's CDR3 is CASSQHRGSQYV. The CDR3 DNA is TGTGCCAGCAGCCAACACAGGGGGTCGCAGTACGTC.

This clonotype occurred many times. The DNA of the CDR3 is TGTGCCAGCAGCTTAGCGCTAGCGGGAGAGACCCAGTACTTC. The encoded protein is CASSLALAGETQYF. The J gene is TRBJ2-5, the V gene TRBV7-9; 8 bases map to TRBD2. The junction had 1 base not matched to a gene; V was cut back by 0 bases and J by 4 bases. The CDR3 is 14 amino acids. Germline CDR1 and CDR2: SEHNR and FQNEAQ (reference sequence).

This clonotype was seen repeatedly, ten times or more. V gene TRBV9 combines with J gene TRBJ2-1; 12 bases agree with TRBD2. This CDR3 has 15 amino acids. The V gene end was trimmed by 3 bases and the J gene end by 5 bases; junction bases not matched to a gene: 3. Per the germline V gene, CDR1 is SGDLS and CDR2 is YYNGEE. As DNA, the CDR3 is TGTGCCAGCAGCGGGGGACTAGCGGGTAACAATGAGCAGTTCTTC. Protein: CASSGGLAGNNEQFF.

The chain combines TRBV3-1 with TRBJ2-1; tentatively, D is TRBD2 (6 bases). With 10 bases removed from V and 10 bases from J, the gap between germline ends came to 14 bases. Germline V gene lookup returns CDR1 LGHDT and CDR2 YNNKEL (reference sequence). The CDR3 contains 11 residues. The DNA for the CDR3 is TGTGCCACAAGGGCGGGGTTGGAGCAGTTCTTC. Translation gives CATRAGLEQFF.

This clonotype showed up many times. The chain carries TRBV29-1 and TRBJ2-4; TRBD1 matches 10 bases. The germline V gene has CDR1 SQVTM and CDR2 ANQGSEA. The V segment lost 6 bases and the J segment 8 bases; nucleotides outside the gene matches: 7. The CDR3 is 13 amino acids. CDR3 protein: CSVALDRGDIQYF. CDR3 sequence (DNA): TGCAGCGTAGCCCTGGACAGGGGGGACATTCAGTACTTC.

The V gene is TRBV5-1, the J gene TRBJ2-7; 9 bases are shared with TRBD1. V lost 0 bases to trimming and J lost 4 bases; unmatched junction nucleotides: 2. The CDR3 runs to 14 residues. Germline V gene sequence: CDR1 SGHRS, CDR2 YFSETQ. The CDR3, as DNA: TGCGCCAGCAGCTTGGCCGGGACAGGGTACGAGCAGTACGTC. Translated, it gives CASSLAGTGYEQYV.

The chain has TRBV20-1 and TRBJ1-2; 8 bases are a match to TRBD1. The CDR3 covers 13 residues. V was pared by 4 bases and J by 7 bases, with 8 bases of the junction left unmatched. Germline lookup yields CDR1 DFQATT and CDR2 SNEGSKA (reference sequence). The CDR3 DNA is TGCAGTGCTAACTATCAGGGGGCGGGTGGCTACACCTTC. Translation gives CSANYQGAGGYTF.

In DNA, the CDR3 is TGTGCCATCAGTGAGTCGGTTCTGGATTTTAACTATGGCTACACCTTC. This translates into CAISESVLDFNYGYTF. The chain joins TRBV10-3 to TRBJ1-2; D uncertain. The V end was cut by 0 bases, the J end by 1 base, with 12 bases between. In germline, CDR1 is ENHRY, CDR2 SYGVKD. CDR3 size: 16 residues.

This clonotype has a count of ten or more. The J gene is TRBJ2-1, the V gene TRBV12-3 or TRBV12-4; TRBD2 matches at 10 bases. V trimming: 5 bases; J trimming: 4 bases; junction bases outside the gene matches: 5. There are 15 residues in the CDR3. CDR3 bases: TGTGCCAGCAGTCCCAGTAGCGGGAGGTACAATGAGCAGTTCTTC. It is translated as CASSPSSGRYNEQFF.

This clonotype was recorded at least ten times. The CDR3 loop is CASSSGDSQETQYF. The DNA of the CDR3 is TGCGCCAGCAGCTCTGGGGACAGTCAAGAGACCCAGTACTTC. This chain links TRBV5-1 with TRBJ2-5, with 7 bases identical to TRBD1. The CDR3 is made up of 14 amino acids. The germline gives CDR1 SGHRS, CDR2 YFSETQ. Trimming at V came to 3 bases and at J to 2 bases, leaving 4 bases not matched to a gene.

The table lists this clonotype with many counts. The DNA for the CDR3 is TGTGCCAGTAGCAAGGGAATAACCTACAATGAGCAGTTCTTC. It translates to CASSKGITYNEQFF. The V call is TRBV12-3 or TRBV12-4, the J call TRBJ2-1, with D unclear. Trimming cost V 9 bases and J 2 bases, with 14 bases left between them. The CDR3 extends over 14 amino acids.

This clonotype turned up a few times. The chain carries TRBV11-2 and TRBJ2-7, with 9 bases aligning to TRBD2. Germline CDR1 SGHAT, CDR2 FQNNGV. After removal of 1 base from V and 6 bases from J, the junction contained 10 bases not matched to a gene. CDR3 length: 16 amino acids. This chain's CDR3 is CASSLGVSGRPGEQYV. As DNA, the CDR3 is TGTGCCAGCAGCTTAGGGGTTAGCGGGAGACCAGGCGAGCAGTACGTC.

The CDR3 protein is CASRTGTLNIQYF. The DNA of the CDR3 is TGTGCCAGCAGAACCGGGACCCTCAACATTCAGTACTTC. The rearrangement joins TRBV28 to TRBJ2-4; TRBD1 or TRBD2 may be the D gene (5 bases each). The V and J ends lost 6 bases and 7 bases respectively, with 13 bases between them. CDR3 size: 13 residues. Germline V gene lookup returns CDR1 MDHEN and CDR2 SYDVKM.